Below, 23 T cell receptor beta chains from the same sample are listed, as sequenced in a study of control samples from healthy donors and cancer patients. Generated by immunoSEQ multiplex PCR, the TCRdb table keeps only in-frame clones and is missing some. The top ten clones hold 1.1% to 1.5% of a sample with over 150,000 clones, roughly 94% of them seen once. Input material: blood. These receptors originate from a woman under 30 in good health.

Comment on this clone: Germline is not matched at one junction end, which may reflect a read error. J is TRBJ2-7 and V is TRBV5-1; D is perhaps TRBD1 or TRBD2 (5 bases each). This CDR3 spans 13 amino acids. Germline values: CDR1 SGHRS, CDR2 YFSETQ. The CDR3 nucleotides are TGCGCCAGCAGCTTGGATTCCGGGGTAGGGGCCTCCTTC. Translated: CASSLDSGVGASF.

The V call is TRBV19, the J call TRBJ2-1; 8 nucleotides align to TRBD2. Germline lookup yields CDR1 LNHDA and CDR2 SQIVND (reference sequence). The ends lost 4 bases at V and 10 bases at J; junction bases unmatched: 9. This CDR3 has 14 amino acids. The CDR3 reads CASSSAGGLAEQFF. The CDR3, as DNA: TGTGCCAGTAGTAGTGCGGGAGGCCTCGCCGAGCAGTTCTTC. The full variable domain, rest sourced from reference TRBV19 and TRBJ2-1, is DGGITQSPKYLFRKEGQNVTLSCEQNLNHDAMYWYRQDPGQGLRLIYYSQIVNDFQKGDIAEGYSVSREKKESFPLTVTSAQKNPTAFYLCASSSAGGLAEQFFGPGTRLTVL.

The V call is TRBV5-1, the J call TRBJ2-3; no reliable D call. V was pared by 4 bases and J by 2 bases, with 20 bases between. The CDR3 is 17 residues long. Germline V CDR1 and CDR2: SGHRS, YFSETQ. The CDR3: CASSPSQLSRYTDTQYF. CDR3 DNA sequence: TGCGCCAGCAGCCCATCCCAGTTGTCACGATACACAGATACGCAGTATTTT.

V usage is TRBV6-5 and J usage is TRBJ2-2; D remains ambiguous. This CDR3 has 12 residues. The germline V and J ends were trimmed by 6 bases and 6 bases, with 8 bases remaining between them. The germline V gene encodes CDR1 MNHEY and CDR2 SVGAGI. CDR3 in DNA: TGTGCCAGCAGGCCAATAGCCGGGGAGCTGTTTTTT. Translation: CASRPIAGELFF.

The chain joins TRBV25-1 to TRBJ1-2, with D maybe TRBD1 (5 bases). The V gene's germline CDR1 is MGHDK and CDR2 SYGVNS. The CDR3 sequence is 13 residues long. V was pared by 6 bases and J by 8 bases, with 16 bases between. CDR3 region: CASREDGTMGYTF. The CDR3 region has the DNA TGTGCCAGCAGGGAGGACGGGACTATGGGCTACACCTTC.

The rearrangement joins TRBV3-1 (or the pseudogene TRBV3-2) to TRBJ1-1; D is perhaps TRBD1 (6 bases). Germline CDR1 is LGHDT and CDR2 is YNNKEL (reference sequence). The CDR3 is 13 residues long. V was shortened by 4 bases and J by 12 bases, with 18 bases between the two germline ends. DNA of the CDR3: TGTGCCAGCAGCCCTGACGGAGGCAGGGGAACTTTCTTT. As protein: CASSPDGGRGTFF.

The CDR3 nucleotides read TGTGCCAGCAGTTTAATGCGCAAAGGGGAGACCCAGTACTTC. Translating gives CASSLMRKGETQYF. The chain has TRBV28 and TRBJ2-5; D is unclear. The V end lost 2 bases, the J end lost 5 bases, and 12 bases lay between the germline ends. The germline gives CDR1 MDHEN, CDR2 SYDVKM. The CDR3 has 14 amino acids.

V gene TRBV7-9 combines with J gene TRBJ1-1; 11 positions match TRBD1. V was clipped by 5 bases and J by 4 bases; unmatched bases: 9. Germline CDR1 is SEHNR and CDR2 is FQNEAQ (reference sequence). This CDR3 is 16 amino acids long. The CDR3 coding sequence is TGTGCCAGCAGCATCTACCGGGACAGGGGGATCACTGAAGCTTTCTTT. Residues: CASSIYRDRGITEAFF.

CDR3 sequence (DNA): TGTGCCAGCAGCTTGGTTAGGTATGGCTACACCTTC. Translated, it gives CASSLVRYGYTF. This sequence joins TRBV5-6 and TRBJ1-2; D not resolved. The CDR3 sequence is 12 residues long. Germline V gene lookup returns CDR1 SGHDT and CDR2 YYEEEE. V was cut by 0 bases and J by 5 bases, with 5 bases left in between.

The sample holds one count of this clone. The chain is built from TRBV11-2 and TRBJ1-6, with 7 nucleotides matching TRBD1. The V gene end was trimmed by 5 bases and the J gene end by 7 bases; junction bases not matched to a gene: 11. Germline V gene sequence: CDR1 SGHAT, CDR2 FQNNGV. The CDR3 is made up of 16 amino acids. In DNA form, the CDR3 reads TGTGCCAGCAGCCCAGGCCTGAACAGGGGAAATTCACCCCTCCACTTT. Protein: CASSPGLNRGNSPLHF.

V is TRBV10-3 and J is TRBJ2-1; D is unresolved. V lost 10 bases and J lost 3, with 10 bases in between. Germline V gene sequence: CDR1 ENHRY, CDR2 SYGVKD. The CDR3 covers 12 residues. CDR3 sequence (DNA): TGTGCCACCCTGGATCTCTACAATGAGCAGTTCTTC. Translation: CATLDLYNEQFF.

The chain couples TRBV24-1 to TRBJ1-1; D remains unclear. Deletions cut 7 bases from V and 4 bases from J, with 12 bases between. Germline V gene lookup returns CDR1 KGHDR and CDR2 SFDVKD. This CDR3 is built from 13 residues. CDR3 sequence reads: CATSSLDGTEAFF. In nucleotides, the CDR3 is TGTGCCACCAGCTCGCTTGATGGCACTGAAGCTTTCTTT.

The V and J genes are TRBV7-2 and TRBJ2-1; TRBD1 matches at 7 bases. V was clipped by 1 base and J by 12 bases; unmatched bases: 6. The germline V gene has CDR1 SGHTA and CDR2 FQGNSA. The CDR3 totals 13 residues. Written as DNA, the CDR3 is TGTGCCAGCAGCTTAGGGGGACAGCCGTGGCAGTTCTTC. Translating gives CASSLGGQPWQFF.

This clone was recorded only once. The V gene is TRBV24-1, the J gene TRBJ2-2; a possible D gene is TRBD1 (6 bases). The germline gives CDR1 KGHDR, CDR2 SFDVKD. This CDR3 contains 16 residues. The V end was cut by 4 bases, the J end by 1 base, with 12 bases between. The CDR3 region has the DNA TGTGCCACCAGTGACACAGGGTTTGGGAACACCGGGGAGCTGTTTTTT. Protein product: CATSDTGFGNTGELFF.

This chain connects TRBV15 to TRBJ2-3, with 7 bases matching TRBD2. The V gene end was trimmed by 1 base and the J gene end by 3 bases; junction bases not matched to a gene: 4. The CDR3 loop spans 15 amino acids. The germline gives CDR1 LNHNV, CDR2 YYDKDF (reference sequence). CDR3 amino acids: CATSRVRGVTDTQYF. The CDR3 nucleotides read TGTGCCACCAGCAGAGTCCGGGGGGTTACAGATACGCAGTATTTT.

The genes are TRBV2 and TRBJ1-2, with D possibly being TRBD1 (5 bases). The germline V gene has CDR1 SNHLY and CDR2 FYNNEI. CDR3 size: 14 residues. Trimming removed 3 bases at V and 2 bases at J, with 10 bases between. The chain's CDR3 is CASSEGRVNYGYTF. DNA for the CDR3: TGTGCCAGCAGTGAGGGCAGGGTGAACTATGGCTACACCTTC.

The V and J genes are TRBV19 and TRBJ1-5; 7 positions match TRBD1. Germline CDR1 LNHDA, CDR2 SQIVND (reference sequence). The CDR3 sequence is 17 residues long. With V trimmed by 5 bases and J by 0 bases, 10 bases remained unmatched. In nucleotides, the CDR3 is TGTGCCAGTAGTCGAGGGAAGGGGACAGATAGCAATCAGCCCCAGCATTTT. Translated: CASSRGKGTDSNQPQHF.

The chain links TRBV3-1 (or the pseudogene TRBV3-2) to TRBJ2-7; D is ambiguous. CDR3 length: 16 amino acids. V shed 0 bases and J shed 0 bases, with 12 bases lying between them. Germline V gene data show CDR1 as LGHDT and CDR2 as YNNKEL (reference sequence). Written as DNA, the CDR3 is TGTGCCAGCAGCCAAGATTCGCCGCAAAGCTCCTACGAGCAGTACTTC. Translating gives CASSQDSPQSSYEQYF.

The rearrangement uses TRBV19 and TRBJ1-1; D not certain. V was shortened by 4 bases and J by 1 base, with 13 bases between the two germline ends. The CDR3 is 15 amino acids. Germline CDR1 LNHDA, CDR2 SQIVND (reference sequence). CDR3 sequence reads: CASSTGLGANTEAFF. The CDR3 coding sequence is TGTGCCAGTAGTACCGGCCTGGGAGCGAACACTGAAGCTTTCTTT.

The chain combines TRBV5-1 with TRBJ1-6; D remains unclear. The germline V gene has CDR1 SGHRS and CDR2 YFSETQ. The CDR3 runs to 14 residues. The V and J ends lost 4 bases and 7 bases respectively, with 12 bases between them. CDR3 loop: CASSPSRGNSPLHF. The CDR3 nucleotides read TGCGCCAGCAGCCCCTCACGCGGGAATTCACCCCTCCACTTT.

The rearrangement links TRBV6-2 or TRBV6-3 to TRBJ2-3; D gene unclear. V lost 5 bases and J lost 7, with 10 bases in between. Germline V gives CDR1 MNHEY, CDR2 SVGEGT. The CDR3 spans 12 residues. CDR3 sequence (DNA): TGTGCCAGCAGTGACAAGGCCTATACGCAGTATTTT. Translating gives CASSDKAYTQYF.

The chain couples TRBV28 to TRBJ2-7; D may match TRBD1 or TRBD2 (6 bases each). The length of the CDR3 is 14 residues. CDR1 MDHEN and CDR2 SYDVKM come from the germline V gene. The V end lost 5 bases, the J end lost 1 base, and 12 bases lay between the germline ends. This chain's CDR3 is CASSPQGTSYEQYF. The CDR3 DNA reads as TGTGCCAGCAGTCCGCAGGGGACTTCCTACGAGCAGTACTTC.

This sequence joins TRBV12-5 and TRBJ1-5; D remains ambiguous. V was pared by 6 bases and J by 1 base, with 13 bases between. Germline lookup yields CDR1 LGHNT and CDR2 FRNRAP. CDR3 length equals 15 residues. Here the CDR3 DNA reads TGTGCTAGTGGCCCCGAAGGAATGAGCAATCAGCCCCAGCATTTT. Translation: CASGPEGMSNQPQHF.